These T cell receptor beta chains were read from a single sample in a study of T-cell reconstitution after alpha-beta-depleted transplantation in children. TCRdb re-called the PCR reads with MiXCR, one entry per CDR3 protein. Seen here are hundreds of thousands of distinct CDR3 sequences, around 15% observed once, and the top ten hold just under 30%. The specimen was PBMCs, mostly from graft donor cells, collected 360 days after TCRalphabeta/CD19-depleted stem cell transplant. Source of these receptors: a boy in the first two years of life who had a stem cell transplant for Wiskott-Aldrich syndrome, so the T cells may come from the graft donor. The conserved cysteine and the conserved F or W are not part of the CDR3 here.

>TRBV4-3|TRBJ2-1
ASSQDRVFYNEQF
>TRBV13|TRBJ1-4
ASSLVGGGEKLF
>TRBV11-2|TRBJ2-7
ASSSELAGVYEQY
>TRBV7-9|TRBJ2-2
ASRSASGGTGELF
>TRBV6-5|TRBJ2-7
ASNSGTSGAYEQY
>TRBV19|TRBJ2-6
ASSPGGANVLT
>TRBV12-3/TRBV12-4|TRBJ2-7
ASSYLDRGEQY
>TRBV15|TRBJ2-1
ATSRVAGVGTYGEQF
>TRBV2|TRBJ2-7
ASSDGRGGYEQY
>TRBV5-6|TRBJ1-6
ASSFLDRSSYNSPLH
>TRBV18|TRBJ2-5
ASSPEEETQY
>TRBV20-1|TRBJ2-7
SARRSGGPYEQY
>TRBV5-8|TRBJ2-4
ASSSLGWGRRPTSTKNIQY
>TRBV12-3/TRBV12-4|TRBJ2-7
ASSRDRVDPY
>TRBV29-1|TRBJ2-5
SVRVDLETQY
>TRBV3-1|TRBJ2-7
ASSQQAVTYEQY
>TRBV6-5|TRBJ2-7
ASSYGLVPYEQY
>TRBV12-3/TRBV12-4|TRBJ2-2
ASSWGLKSVGELF